This TCR beta chain comes out of a study of T cells after yellow fever vaccination. Turning to the study itself: Researchers used SMART-Seq v4 Ultra Low Input to prepare fractions that had low cell numbers.

This clonotype occurred a few times. Antigen unknown. Per germline, CDR1 MNHEY and CDR2 SMNVEV (reference sequence). V lost 2 bases, J lost 0 bases, and 17 bases lay in between. The CDR3 consists of 18 residues. A process of 5'RACE template switching, which added a universal primer site and UMIs, was used to make TCR cDNA. MiXCR, applied by TCRdb to the 5' RACE reads, yields one record per CDR3 protein. The repertoire holds a few hundred thousand distinct CDR3 sequences, with about 8.3% as singletons. Overall study findings and caveats: FACS-sorted repertoires could contain abundant clonotypes contaminating from the bulk population. A small proportion of clonotypes was detected in both the CD4 and CD8 compartments.

Sequencing was performed on PBMCs, taken more than 35 days after the first yellow fever vaccination. The chain links TRBV27 to TRBJ2-1; D might be TRBD2 (5 bases). The sequence came from a young man who received the YFV17D yellow fever vaccine. The CDR3 nucleotides are TGTGCCAGCAGTTTAACCGGGATCTTACTTAGCTCCTACAATGAGCAGTTCTTC. Translating it yields CASSLTGILLSSYNEQFF.